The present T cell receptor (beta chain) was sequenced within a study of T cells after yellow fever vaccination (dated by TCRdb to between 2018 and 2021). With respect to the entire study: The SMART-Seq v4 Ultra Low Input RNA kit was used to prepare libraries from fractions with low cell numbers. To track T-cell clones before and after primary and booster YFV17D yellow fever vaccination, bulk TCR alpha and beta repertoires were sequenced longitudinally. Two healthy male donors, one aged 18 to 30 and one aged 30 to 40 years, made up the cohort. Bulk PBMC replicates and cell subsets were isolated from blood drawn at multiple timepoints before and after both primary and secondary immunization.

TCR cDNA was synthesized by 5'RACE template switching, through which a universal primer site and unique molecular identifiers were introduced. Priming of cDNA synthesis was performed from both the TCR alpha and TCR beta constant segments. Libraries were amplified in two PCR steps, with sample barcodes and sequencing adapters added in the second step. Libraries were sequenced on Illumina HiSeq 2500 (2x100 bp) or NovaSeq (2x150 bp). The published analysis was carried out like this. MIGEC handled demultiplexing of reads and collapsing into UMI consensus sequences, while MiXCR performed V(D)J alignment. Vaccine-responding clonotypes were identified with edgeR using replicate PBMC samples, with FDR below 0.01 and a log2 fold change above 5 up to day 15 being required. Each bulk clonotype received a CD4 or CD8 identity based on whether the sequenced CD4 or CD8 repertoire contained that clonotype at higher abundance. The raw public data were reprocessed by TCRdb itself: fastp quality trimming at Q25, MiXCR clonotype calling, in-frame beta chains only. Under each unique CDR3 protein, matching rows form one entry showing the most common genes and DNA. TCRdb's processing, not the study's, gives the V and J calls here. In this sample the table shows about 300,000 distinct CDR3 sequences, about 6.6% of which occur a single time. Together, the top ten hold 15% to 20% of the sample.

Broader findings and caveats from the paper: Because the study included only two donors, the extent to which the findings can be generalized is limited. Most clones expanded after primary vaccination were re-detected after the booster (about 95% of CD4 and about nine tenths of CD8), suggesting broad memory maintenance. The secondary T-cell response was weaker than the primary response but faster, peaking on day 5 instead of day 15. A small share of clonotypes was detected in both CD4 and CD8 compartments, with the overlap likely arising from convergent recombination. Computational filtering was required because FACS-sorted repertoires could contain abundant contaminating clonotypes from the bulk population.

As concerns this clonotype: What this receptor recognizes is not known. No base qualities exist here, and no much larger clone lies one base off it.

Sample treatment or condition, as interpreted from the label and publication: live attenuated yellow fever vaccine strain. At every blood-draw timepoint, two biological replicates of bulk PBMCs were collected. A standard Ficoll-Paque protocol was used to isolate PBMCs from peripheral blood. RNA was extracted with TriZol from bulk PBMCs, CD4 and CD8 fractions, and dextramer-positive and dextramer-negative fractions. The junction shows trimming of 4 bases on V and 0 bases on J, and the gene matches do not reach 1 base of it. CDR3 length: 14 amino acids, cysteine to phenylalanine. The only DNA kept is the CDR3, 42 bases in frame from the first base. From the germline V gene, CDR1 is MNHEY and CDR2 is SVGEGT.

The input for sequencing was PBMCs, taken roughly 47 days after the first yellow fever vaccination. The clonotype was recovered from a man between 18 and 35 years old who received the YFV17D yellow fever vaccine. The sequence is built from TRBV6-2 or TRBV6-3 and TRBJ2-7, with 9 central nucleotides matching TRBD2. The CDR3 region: CASSLAGDSYEQYF. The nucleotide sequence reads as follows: TGTGCCAGCAGTTTAGCGGGGGACTCCTACGAGCAGTACTTC.